This T cell receptor (beta chain) was captured by sequencing in a study of T cell repertoires in ileal Crohn's disease (dated by TCRdb to about 2019). Looking at the study overall: The median duration of disease was approximately 8.5 years, and at the time of surgery approximately 34% of patients were active smokers. A total of roughly 150 mucosal samples from 57 patients were sequenced, collected from several sites on the surgical specimen and at postoperative endoscopy. Running in parallel with the study was a multicentre cohort set up to find predictors of early endoscopic recurrence following ileocolonic resection. All patients had surgery for a complication: stricturing disease in about 60% and penetrating disease in about 40%. A Rutgeerts score above i0 was used to define endoscopic postoperative recurrence. Postoperative therapy was given to about half of the patients, with thiopurines administered to under 13 patients and anti-TNF agents administered to fewer than 20 patients. A prospective multicentre cohort supplied the roughly 59 Crohn's disease patients whose TCR repertoires were analysed. General study outcomes and caveats: Sorted CD8 T cells carried more high-frequency clones than CD4 T cells, suggesting mucosal expansions were mainly CD8. Endoscopic recurrence was linked to a higher percentage of high-frequency clones at surgery, and recurrence occurred in every patient whose clonality exceeded 26.8% (18/57). Compared with non-smokers, patients who were active smokers at surgery showed a significantly higher proportion of clonal expansions (roughly 26% vs 20%, p=0.02). Only a subgroup of patients, of unstated size, had mucosal CD4 and CD8 T cells sorted and sequenced.

Five hundred nanograms of biopsy DNA per sample were submitted for commercial TCRB immunosequencing. Adaptive Biotechnology amplified the CDR3 regions from genomic DNA with a two-step multiplex PCR designed to control amplification bias. In the first PCR, primers covered every V and J gene segment, and in the second PCR, barcodes and Illumina adapters were added. CDR3 libraries were sequenced on an Illumina instrument. The source study handled its data this way. The analysis drew on both the pipelines supplied by the vendor and custom analysis of the raw data in R/Bioconductor running R version 3.3.0. Clonality, ranging from 0 to 1, was calculated as the inverse of the normalised Shannon entropy of all productive clones. The repertoire share taken up by the top 100 clones defined high-frequency clones, and only clones that passed a 95% confidence test were kept. The Simpson index measured repertoire diversity, and the Morisita-Horn index measured overlap between samples. The table was pulled from immuneACCESS by TCRdb, which kept in-frame rearrangements only. Such tables lose some clones; where checked, under half of the loss comes from unresolved V genes, and the rest has no known cause. The DNA was the basis for D and trimming; V, J and clone size are from that table. The sample table lists about 14,000 clones, roughly 78% of them with a count of one. The ten largest clones capture around a sixth of the sample.

The trim is 8 bases for V and 11 bases for J, with a gap of 24 bases between the germline ends. For CDR1 and CDR2, the germline V gene lists MRHNA and SNTAGT. The CDR3 contains 14 residues, cysteine and phenylalanine counted. CDR3 DNA is the only sequence kept; it has 42 bases, read in frame from the first base. This clone turned up a few times. Its cognate antigen has yet to be identified. No qualities accompany the bases; no much larger clone lies one base away. Adults with ileal or ileocolonic Crohn's disease for whom ileocolonic resection was indicated were considered eligible. Whole ileal mucosal biopsies were kept frozen at -80 degrees C prior to DNA extraction. Genomic DNA was isolated from frozen whole biopsies using a TRizol-based method, and the DNA was quantified with a NanoDrop 2000 spectrophotometer.

The rearranged chain carries TRBV6-4 and TRBJ1-1; tentative D gene TRBD1, with 5 bases matching. The material sequenced was ileal tissue. This clonotype originated in an adult with Crohn's disease. The CDR3 reads as follows: CASRDFIRTKEAFF. The sequenced DNA: TGTGCCAGCCGGGACTTTATAAGGACAAAGGAGGCTTTCTTT.